These 24 T cell receptor beta chains originate from one sample sequenced in a study of response to subunit inactivated influenza vaccine. One entry per CDR3 protein, called by TCRdb with MiXCR from the RT-PCR reads. The table lists about 500,000 distinct CDR3 sequences, 10% to 15% of them singletons. Specimen: PBMCs from blood, collected roughly 6 weeks after vaccination. The receptors derive from a man in his fifties or sixties who received an inactivated influenza vaccine.

This sequence joins TRBV20-1 and TRBJ2-1; 7 bases fit TRBD1. This CDR3 is built from 14 residues. V lost 3 bases and J lost 4; bases outside the gene matches: 6. From germline, CDR1 is DFQATT and CDR2 SNEGSKA (reference sequence). CDR3 loop: CSASVGTVYNEQFF. The CDR3, as DNA: TGCAGTGCTAGCGTAGGGACAGTTTACAATGAGCAGTTCTTC.

V is TRBV6-5 and J is TRBJ1-6, with D tentatively TRBD1 (5 bases). Germline CDR1 and CDR2: MNHEY and SVGAGI. The CDR3 runs 15 residues. The germline V and J ends were trimmed by 2 bases and 10 bases, with 15 bases remaining between them. CDR3 coding DNA: TGTGCCAGCAGTTACCGGACCGGCTGGGACTCACCCCTCCACTTT. It yields the protein CASSYRTGWDSPLHF.

This clonotype was counted only a few times. This chain joins TRBV5-8 and TRBJ2-3; 7 bases align to TRBD1. After removal of 2 bases from V and 2 bases from J, the junction contained 5 bases not matched to a gene. The CDR3 is made up of 15 amino acids. Germline CDR1 reads SGHTS; CDR2 reads YDEGEE. CDR3 nucleotide sequence: TGTGCCAGCAGCTTCGGGACAGCGCTCACAGATACGCAGTATTTT. Its translation is CASSFGTALTDTQYF.

CDR3 in amino acids: CASSSRGARSYNEQFF. The CDR3 DNA sequence: TGTGCCAGCAGCTCTCGGGGGGCCAGGTCCTACAATGAGCAGTTCTTC. The chain uses TRBV7-9 and TRBJ2-1, with a possible D match to TRBD2 (7 bases). Germline CDR1 SEHNR, CDR2 FQNEAQ (reference sequence). V dropped 4 bases and J dropped 1 base, with 14 bases sitting between them. The CDR3 sequence is 16 residues long.

This clonotype showed up just a few times. The chain joins TRBV9 to TRBJ2-1, with a weak D call TRBD1 (5 bases). The germline V and J ends were trimmed by 0 bases and 7 bases, with 14 bases remaining between them. There are 15 residues in the CDR3. Germline V gene sequence: CDR1 SGDLS, CDR2 YYNGEE. The CDR3 reads CASSVDGRRQNEQFF. The CDR3 nucleotides are TGTGCCAGCAGCGTAGACGGAAGGAGACAGAATGAGCAGTTCTTC. The full variable domain, its missing parts supplied by reference TRBV9 and TRBJ2-1, is DSGVTQTPKHLITATGQRVTLRCSPRSGDLSVYWYQQSLDQGLQFLIQYYNGEERAKGNILERFSAQQFPDLHSELNLSSLELGDSALYFCASSVDGRRQNEQFFGPGTRLTVL.

This clonotype was counted at least ten times. This rearrangement joins TRBV12-3 or TRBV12-4 to TRBJ2-5, with 8 bases that match TRBD2. The CDR3 is made up of 13 amino acids. The trim removed 5 bases at V and 4 bases at J, leaving 3 bases unmatched. CDR3 amino acids: CASSGLAGETQYF. DNA of the CDR3: TGTGCCAGCAGTGGACTAGCTGGAGAGACCCAGTACTTC.

On this clonotype: A much larger clone lies one base from this, so it may be a read error. The chain combines TRBV5-6 with TRBJ2-1, with 7 bases fitting TRBD2. From germline, CDR1 is SGHDT and CDR2 YYEEEE. This CDR3 has 15 amino acids. CDR3 in amino acids: CASSPAGRSNNEHFF. CDR3 in DNA: TGTGCCAGCAGCCCAGCGGGACGATCGAACAATGAGCACTTCTTC.

In this sample, this clonotype turned up a few times. V and J are TRBV28 and TRBJ2-7; unclear D gene. Germline CDR1 is MDHEN and CDR2 is SYDVKM. The CDR3 loop spans 15 amino acids. Trimming took 2 bases from V and 2 from J, leaving 13 bases between them. DNA for the CDR3: TGTGCCAGCAGTTTACCGGGCCTCGGCGCCTACGAGCAGTACTTC. This codes for CASSLPGLGAYEQYF. Together with reference TRBV28 and TRBJ2-7, the CDR3 gives the full variable domain: DVKVTQSSRYLVKRTGEKVFLECVQDMDHENMFWYRQDPGLGLRLIYFSYDVKMKEKGDIPEGYSVSREKKERFSLILESASTNQTSMYLCASSLPGLGAYEQYFGPGTRLTVT.

This clonotype was counted between two and nine times. The V gene is TRBV6-2 or TRBV6-3, the J gene TRBJ2-1, with 10 bases identical to TRBD1. CDR3 length equals 17 residues. With 3 bases clipped from V and 5 bases from J, the junction kept 10 bases outside the gene matches. The germline gives CDR1 MNHEY, CDR2 SVGEGT. CDR3 coding DNA: TGTGCCAGCAGTTATGTATCGGGACAGGGGTTTAACAATGAGCAGTTCTTC. It specifies CASSYVSGQGFNNEQFF.

This clonotype was seen a handful of times. V is TRBV12-3 or TRBV12-4 and J is TRBJ1-5; perhaps TRBD1 as D (5 bases). The CDR3 sequence is 16 residues long. Trimming took off 5 bases at V and 6 bases at J, with 20 bases between the two ends. DNA of the CDR3: TGTGCCAGCAGTCTAGGGGACTTGGGTTTCGCTCAGCCCCAGCATTTT. Protein product: CASSLGDLGFAQPQHF.

The J gene is TRBJ2-6, the V gene TRBV6-1; the D is unclear. The ends were cut back, 5 bases at V and 4 bases at J, with 21 bases in the middle. This CDR3 comprises 18 residues. Germline V lookup: CDR1 MNHNS, CDR2 SASEGT. The CDR3 reads CASSRIKPQPSGANVLTF. The CDR3, as DNA: TGTGCCAGCAGTCGCATAAAACCCCAACCGTCCGGGGCCAACGTCCTGACTTTC.

This clonotype has ten or more counts. The rearrangement links TRBV20-1 to TRBJ2-1; 11 nucleotides agree with TRBD2. The CDR3 has 13 residues. The V segment lost 5 bases and the J segment 8 bases; nucleotides outside the gene matches: 5. From germline, CDR1 is DFQATT and CDR2 SNEGSKA (reference sequence). CDR3 residues: CSAVSGRAHEQFF. DNA for the CDR3: TGCAGTGCTGTTAGCGGGAGGGCCCATGAGCAGTTCTTC.

This clonotype was recorded a few times. The V and J genes are TRBV3-1 and TRBJ1-1; D ambiguous. Trimming took off 4 bases at V and 0 bases at J, with 9 bases between the two ends. The CDR3 sequence is 14 residues long. Germline V lookup: CDR1 LGHDT, CDR2 YNNKEL (reference sequence). The CDR3 sequence: CASSPVGVNTEAFF. The CDR3 region has the DNA TGTGCCAGCAGCCCCGTCGGTGTGAACACTGAAGCTTTCTTT. The whole variable domain, filled in from reference TRBV3-1 and TRBJ1-1, reads DTAVSQTPKYLVTQMGNDKSIKCEQNLGHDTMYWYKQDSKKFLKIMFSYNNKELIINETVPNRFSPKSPDKAHLNLHINSLELGDSAVYFCASSPVGVNTEAFFGQGTRLTVV.

In nucleotides, the CDR3 is TGCAGTGCTCGACGACAGGGGAACACCGGGGAGCTGTTTTTT. It encodes CSARRQGNTGELFF. This chain connects TRBV20-1 to TRBJ2-2; 7 bases are a match to TRBD1. Germline-derived CDR1 and CDR2 are DFQATT and SNEGSKA (reference sequence). The CDR3 runs to 14 residues. Trimming removed 5 bases from V and 1 base from J; junction bases left unmatched: 4.

The chain recombines TRBV5-1 with TRBJ2-1; 8 bases align to TRBD2. The CDR3 extends over 15 amino acids. Germline V gene lookup returns CDR1 SGHRS and CDR2 YFSETQ. With 1 base clipped from V and 8 bases from J, the junction kept 8 bases outside the gene matches. Here the CDR3 reads CASSLRTSGIDEQFF. The CDR3, as DNA: TGCGCCAGCAGCTTGCGTACTAGCGGCATAGATGAGCAGTTCTTC.

This clonotype appeared a few times. The V gene is TRBV12-3 or TRBV12-4, the J gene TRBJ2-5; perhaps TRBD2 as D (5 bases). Deletions cut 5 bases from V and 2 bases from J, with 18 bases between. This CDR3 is built from 16 residues. For the CDR3, the DNA is TGTGCCAGCAGTGTAACCCAAGGAGGCCGGCAAGAGACCCAGTACTTC. Translation: CASSVTQGGRQETQYF.

This clonotype was seen more than once but under ten times. J is TRBJ1-5 and V is TRBV7-2; D is ambiguous. CDR3 length: 14 amino acids. The V and J ends lost 4 bases and 1 base respectively, with 8 bases between them. Germline assignment: CDR1 SGHTA and CDR2 FQGNSA. CDR3 sequence: CASSYRTSNQPQHF. Here the CDR3 DNA reads TGTGCCAGCAGCTACCGGACCAGCAATCAGCCCCAGCATTTT.

This clonotype has more than one count but fewer than ten. This chain connects TRBV10-3 to TRBJ2-7; no clear D gene. The germline V gene has CDR1 ENHRY and CDR2 SYGVKD. The V end was cut by 2 bases, the J end by 2 bases, with 10 bases between. This CDR3 contains 14 residues. CDR3 in amino acids: CAISEPSPPYEQYF. The DNA for the CDR3 is TGTGCCATCAGTGAGCCCTCCCCCCCCTACGAGCAGTACTTC.

This clonotype was counted many times. The rearrangement links TRBV5-5 to TRBJ2-1; 8 bases line up with TRBD1. The length of the CDR3 is 14 residues. CDR1 and CDR2 (germline): SGHKS, YYEKEE (reference sequence). Losses at the gene ends were 0 bases for V and 7 bases for J; bases not matched to a gene: 3. The CDR3 spells CASSLDQGANEQFF. The CDR3 DNA reads TGTGCCAGCAGCTTGGATCAGGGGGCTAATGAGCAGTTCTTC.

This clonotype has just a few counts. This chain links TRBV5-4 with TRBJ2-1; tentative D call: TRBD2 (7 bases). Germline V gene data show CDR1 as SGHNT and CDR2 as YYREEE (reference sequence). The CDR3 is 16 residues long. V was clipped by 6 bases and J by 4 bases, with 20 bases between them. The chain's CDR3 is CASNSGGGDWYNEQFF. CDR3 DNA: TGTGCCAGCAACTCTGGAGGGGGGGATTGGTACAATGAGCAGTTCTTC.

This clonotype turned up a few times. This chain links TRBV10-3 with TRBJ1-1; no clear D. CDR1 is ENHRY, CDR2 SYGVKD, per germline. V was clipped by 3 bases and J by 4 bases, with 12 bases between them. The CDR3 covers 14 residues. The CDR3 loop is CAISDEGGGTEAFF. DNA of the CDR3: TGTGCCATCAGTGATGAGGGAGGTGGCACTGAAGCTTTCTTT.

This clonotype has more than one count but fewer than ten. The CDR3 DNA follows: TGTGCCAGCAGCTTTGGGAGCTACACTGAAGCTTTCTTT. Translated: CASSFGSYTEAFF. This chain links TRBV7-3 with TRBJ1-1, with D unresolved. The germline V and J ends were trimmed by 3 bases and 3 bases, with 8 bases remaining between them. The CDR3 is 13 residues long. Germline V gene lookup returns CDR1 SGHTA and CDR2 FQGTGA.

This clonotype was seen at least ten times. J is TRBJ2-1 and V is TRBV5-1, with a possible D match to TRBD1 (6 bases). Germline CDR1 and CDR2: SGHRS and YFSETQ. This CDR3 has 13 amino acids. V was pared by 4 bases and J by 4 bases, with 9 bases between. The CDR3 nucleotides are TGCGCCAGCAGCCGGACAGAGTACAATGAGCAGTTCTTC. It encodes CASSRTEYNEQFF.

The sample holds a few counts of this clonotype. The CDR3 here is CASSPRTGARLPIYNEQFF. The CDR3 DNA is TGTGCCAGCAGCCCCCGGACAGGTGCTCGACTCCCCATATACAATGAGCAGTTCTTC. This chain links TRBV3-1 with TRBJ2-1; TRBD1 aligns across 7 bases. The CDR3 consists of 19 residues. The junction had 19 bases not matched to a gene; V was cut back by 4 bases and J by 4 bases. Germline loops: CDR1 LGHDT, CDR2 YNNKEL (reference sequence).